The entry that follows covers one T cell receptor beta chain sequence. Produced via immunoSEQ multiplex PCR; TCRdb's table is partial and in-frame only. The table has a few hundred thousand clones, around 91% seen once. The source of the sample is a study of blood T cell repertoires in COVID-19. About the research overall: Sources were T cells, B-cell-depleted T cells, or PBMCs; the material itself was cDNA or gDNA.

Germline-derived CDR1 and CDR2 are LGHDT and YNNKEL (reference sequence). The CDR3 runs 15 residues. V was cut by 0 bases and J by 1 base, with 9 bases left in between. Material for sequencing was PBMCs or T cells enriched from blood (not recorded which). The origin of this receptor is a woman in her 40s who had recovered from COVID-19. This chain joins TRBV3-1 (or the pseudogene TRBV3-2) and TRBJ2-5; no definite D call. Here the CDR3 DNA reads TGTGCCAGCAGCCAAGATTACGCGGTCCAAGAGACCCAGTACTTC. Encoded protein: CASSQDYAVQETQYF.